These T cell receptor beta chains were read from a single sample in a study of T-cell reconstitution after alpha-beta-depleted transplantation in children. MiXCR, applied by TCRdb to the PCR reads, yields one record per CDR3 protein. The sample consists of roughly 420,000 distinct CDR3 sequences, under 20% of them appearing once. This sample comprised PBMCs, mostly from graft donor cells, obtained 360 days after TCRalphabeta/CD19-depleted stem cell transplant. The receptors were sampled from a boy in the first two years of life who had a stem cell transplant for Wiskott-Aldrich syndrome, so the T cells may come from the graft donor. Each CDR3 is given with its conserved first and last residue. A D gene is named only where the DNA matches it firmly. Expanded clones are given a class, and other clones once, few, many or no size at all.

v_gene	abundance	j_gene	d_gene	CDR3aa	CDR3nt
TRBV5-1	-	TRBJ2-1	TRBD2	CASGLKRGGVYNEQFF	TGCGCCAGCGGATTGAAGCGGGGGGGCGTATACAATGAGCAGTTCTTC
TRBV6-5	-	TRBJ2-7	-	CASKTPGYEQYF	TGTGCCAGCAAGACCCCAGGGTACGAGCAGTACTTC
TRBV20-1	few	TRBJ2-5	-	CSVVSLNQGGKETQYF	TGCAGTGTTGTGAGCCTAAACCAGGGCGGAAAAGAGACCCAGTACTTC
TRBV27	-	TRBJ2-3	-	CASSLEGLATDTQYF	TGTGCCAGCAGTTTGGAGGGGCTTGCCACAGATACGCAGTATTTT
TRBV12-3/TRBV12-4	many	TRBJ2-5	TRBD2	CASSLTGGRGQETQYF	TGTGCCAGCAGTTTAACGGGGGGGAGGGGTCAAGAGACCCAGTACTTC
TRBV12-3/TRBV12-4	few	TRBJ1-1	-	CASTRLNTEAFF	TGTGCCAGCACTCGGCTGAACACTGAAGCTTTCTTT
TRBV7-2	-	TRBJ2-3	TRBD2	CASSLTLAGPTDTQYF	TGTGCCAGCAGCTTAACCCTAGCGGGACCCACAGATACGCAGTATTTT
TRBV27	-	TRBJ2-3	TRBD2	CASSFRGRAFGTDTQYF	TGTGCCAGCAGTTTTCGCGGGAGGGCCTTTGGCACAGATACGCAGTATTTT
TRBV28	few	TRBJ2-5	-	CASSPLRRGPKETQYF	TGTGCCAGCAGTCCTCTGAGGCGTGGGCCGAAGGAGACCCAGTACTTC
TRBV20-1	once	TRBJ2-5	TRBD2	CSAPSAGEKTQYF	TGCAGTGCTCCCTCGGCGGGAGAAAAGACCCAGTACTTC
TRBV27	-	TRBJ2-1	TRBD2	CASTERGGINEQFF	TGTGCCAGCACCGAGCGGGGGGGCATTAATGAGCAGTTCTTC
TRBV27	few	TRBJ2-1	TRBD1	CASSLGTGFNEQFF	TGTGCCAGCAGTTTAGGGACAGGGTTCAATGAGCAGTTCTTC
TRBV7-9	once	TRBJ2-6	TRBD1	CASSPGQGVKGANVLTF	TGTGCCAGCAGCCCGGGACAGGGGGTGAAGGGGGCCAACGTCCTGACTTTC
TRBV20-1	-	TRBJ2-7	TRBD1	CSAQGQGATYEQYF	TGCAGTGCCCAGGGACAGGGGGCCACCTACGAGCAGTACTTC
TRBV7-2	-	TRBJ1-1	-	CASSLVGGRNTEAFF	TGTGCCAGCAGCTTAGTGGGGGGCCGGAACACTGAAGCTTTCTTT
TRBV12-3/TRBV12-4	-	TRBJ2-2	TRBD1	CASSRQGGRVGELFF	TGTGCCAGCAGCCGACAGGGGGGGAGGGTCGGGGAGCTGTTTTTT
TRBV12-3/TRBV12-4	-	TRBJ2-3	-	CASRPRQPWPDTQYF	TGTGCCAGCAGGCCGAGACAGCCTTGGCCAGATACGCAGTATTTT
TRBV12-3/TRBV12-4	-	TRBJ2-7	-	CASSLIGLGVNEQYF	TGTGCCAGCAGTTTAATAGGGCTCGGAGTGAACGAGCAGTACTTC
TRBV6-1	-	TRBJ2-5	-	CASKDTGYQETQYF	TGTGCCAGCAAGGATACAGGGTACCAAGAGACCCAGTACTTC
TRBV7-2	-	TRBJ2-5	TRBD2	CASSLFSRTSGRETQYF	TGTGCCAGCAGCTTATTTTCTAGGACTAGCGGGAGGGAGACCCAGTACTTC
TRBV13	few	TRBJ2-4	-	CASSLGGLDKNIQYF	TGTGCCAGCAGCTTAGGCGGTCTCGACAAAAACATTCAGTACTTC
TRBV20-1	-	TRBJ2-3	TRBD2	CSASPLAGGRGTDTQYF	TGCAGTGCTAGTCCCCTAGCGGGAGGGAGGGGAACAGATACGCAGTATTTT
TRBV4-2	-	TRBJ2-3	-	CASSQAPTDTQYF	TGTGCCAGCAGCCAAGCCCCCACAGATACGCAGTATTTT
TRBV2	-	TRBJ1-2	TRBD1	CASSDQGALYGYTF	TGTGCCAGCAGTGACCAGGGGGCTTTATATGGCTACACCTTC
TRBV29-1	many	TRBJ2-3	-	CSGDGGDTQYF	TGCAGCGGAGATGGGGGGGATACGCAGTATTTT
TRBV6-1	-	TRBJ1-5	TRBD1	CASRDTGGGQPQHF	TGTGCCAGCAGAGACACAGGGGGAGGACAGCCCCAGCATTTT
TRBV27	few	TRBJ2-1	-	CASSFLLGGEQFF	TGTGCCAGCAGTTTCCTCCTGGGTGGTGAGCAGTTCTTC
TRBV5-1	few	TRBJ2-5	-	CASSFGGFLETQYF	TGCGCCAGCAGCTTTGGAGGTTTTCTGGAGACCCAGTACTTC
TRBV5-5	-	TRBJ2-2	-	CASTRLVTGELFF	TGTGCCAGCACAAGACTAGTTACCGGGGAGCTGTTTTTT
TRBV12-3/TRBV12-4	-	TRBJ2-7	-	CASSKGTTYEQYF	TGTGCCAGCAGCAAGGGGACGACCTACGAGCAGTACTTC
TRBV14	-	TRBJ2-7	-	CASSQAGQRYEQYF	TGTGCCAGCAGCCAAGCAGGACAGAGATACGAGCAGTACTTC
TRBV18	-	TRBJ2-5	-	CASSLLGARGKETQYF	TGTGCCAGCTCACTGCTGGGGGCGCGAGGAAAAGAGACCCAGTACTTC
TRBV10-3	once	TRBJ2-2	-	CAIPRENSGANTGELFF	TGTGCCATACCTAGGGAAAACTCGGGGGCGAACACCGGGGAGCTGTTTTTT
TRBV21-1	-	TRBJ2-4	-	CASSNRQAAKNIQYF	TGTGCCAGCAGCAATCGCCAGGCGGCCAAAAACATTCAGTACTTC
TRBV20-1	-	TRBJ1-5	TRBD1	CSARVTGGNQPQHF	TGCAGTGCTAGGGTGACAGGGGGCAATCAGCCCCAGCATTTT
TRBV5-1	once	TRBJ2-7	-	CASSSLGGEQYF	TGCGCCAGCAGCTCACTGGGGGGCGAGCAGTACTTC
TRBV7-9	few	TRBJ1-1	-	CASSLAGGGNTEAFF	TGTGCCAGCAGCTTAGCTGGGGGCGGTAACACTGAAGCTTTCTTT
TRBV5-1	many	TRBJ2-1	-	CASSLGLEQFF	TGCGCCAGCAGCTTGGGGTTGGAGCAGTTCTTC
TRBV6-2/TRBV6-3	-	TRBJ2-7	TRBD1	CASTPGQGIYEQYF	TGTGCCAGCACTCCGGGACAGGGCATCTACGAGCAGTACTTC
TRBV7-2	-	TRBJ2-7	TRBD1	CASSFRTGGRGEQYF	TGTGCCAGCAGCTTTCGGACAGGGGGCAGGGGCGAGCAGTACTTC
TRBV6-2/TRBV6-3	-	TRBJ2-7	-	CAGSWTPPYEQYF	TGTGCCGGCAGTTGGACACCGCCCTACGAGCAGTACTTC
TRBV27	-	TRBJ2-1	TRBD2	CATAGGTYNEQFF	TGTGCCACAGCGGGAGGAACCTACAATGAGCAGTTCTTC
TRBV12-3/TRBV12-4	-	TRBJ2-1	-	CASSLTDAYNEQFF	TGTGCCAGCAGTTTAACCGACGCTTACAATGAGCAGTTCTTC
TRBV2	-	TRBJ2-1	-	CASSEKGFYNEQFF	TGTGCCAGCAGTGAAAAGGGATTCTACAATGAGCAGTTCTTC
TRBV24-1	many	TRBJ2-3	-	CATSEWTRGGTDTQYF	TGTGCCACCAGTGAGTGGACACGCGGAGGCACAGATACGCAGTATTTT
TRBV4-1	few	TRBJ2-2	TRBD1	CASSHRKGASTGELFF	TGCGCCAGCAGCCATCGGAAGGGGGCCTCCACCGGGGAGCTGTTTTTT
TRBV15	-	TRBJ2-2	-	CATSARTTGELFF	TGTGCCACCAGCGCTAGGACAACCGGGGAGCTGTTTTTT
TRBV6-1	-	TRBJ1-5	TRBD1	CASVRGQGNQPQHF	TGTGCCAGCGTGAGGGGACAGGGAAATCAGCCCCAGCATTTT
TRBV12-3/TRBV12-4	few	TRBJ2-1	TRBD2	CASSLGEAGVSYNEQFF	TGTGCCAGCAGTTTAGGAGAAGCGGGGGTATCCTACAATGAGCAGTTCTTC
TRBV9	few	TRBJ2-5	-	CASSVAPSTGVQETQYF	TGTGCCAGCAGCGTAGCTCCTTCGACAGGCGTCCAAGAGACCCAGTACTTC
TRBV2	-	TRBJ2-3	-	CASVGRTQYF	TGTGCCAGCGTAGGCAGGACGCAGTATTTT
TRBV3-1	-	TRBJ2-5	-	CASSQPGGAETQYF	TGTGCCAGCAGCCAGCCTGGGGGCGCGGAGACCCAGTACTTC